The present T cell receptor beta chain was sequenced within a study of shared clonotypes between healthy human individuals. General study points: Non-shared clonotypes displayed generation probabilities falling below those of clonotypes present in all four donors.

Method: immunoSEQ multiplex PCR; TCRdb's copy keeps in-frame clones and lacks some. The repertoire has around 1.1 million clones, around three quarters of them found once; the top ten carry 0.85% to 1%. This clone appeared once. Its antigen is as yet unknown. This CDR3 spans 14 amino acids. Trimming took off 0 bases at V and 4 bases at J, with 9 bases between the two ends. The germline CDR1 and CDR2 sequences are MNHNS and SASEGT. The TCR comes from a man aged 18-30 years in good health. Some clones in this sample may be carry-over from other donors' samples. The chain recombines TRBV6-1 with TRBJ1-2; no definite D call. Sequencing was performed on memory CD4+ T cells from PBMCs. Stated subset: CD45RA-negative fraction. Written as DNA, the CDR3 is TGTGCCAGCAGTGAAGCTTGGGTTTCCTATGGCTACACCTTC. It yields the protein CASSEAWVSYGYTF.